What follows are 16 T cell receptor beta chains derived from one specimen sequenced in a study of spatial heterogeneity in lung cancer. The study's findings and limits: Counts that tracked tumor mutation counts were those of expanded intratumoral alpha and beta TCRs.

TCRdb called the 5' RACE reads again in MiXCR, with one record for every CDR3 protein. This table has under 2,000 distinct CDR3 sequences, 5% to 5.5% appearing once. Time point noted: sample taken at primary tumor resection. Their specific antigens are unknown. Sequencing was performed on lung tumor tissue, taken at surgery. These receptors came from a male donor with early-stage non-small cell lung cancer.

By share, this clonotype counts as medium-sized (0.01 to 0.1%). The chain links TRBV6-6 to TRBJ1-5; 7 positions agree with TRBD1. V lost 6 bases and J lost 0; bases outside the gene matches: 11. The CDR3 is made up of 17 amino acids. CDR1 is MNHNY, CDR2 SVGAGI, per germline (reference sequence). Written as DNA, the CDR3 is TGTGCCAGCAGACCCAGGGGGGACGGATATAGCAATCAGCCCCAGCATTTT. It codes for CASRPRGDGYSNQPQHF.

In its sample, this clonotype was seen a few times. The V gene is TRBV20-1, the J gene TRBJ1-1; 8 bases align to TRBD1. The CDR3 totals 14 residues. The V gene end was trimmed by 5 bases and the J gene end by 5 bases; junction bases not matched to a gene: 10. The germline CDR1 and CDR2 sequences are DFQATT and SNEGSKA (reference sequence). DNA of the CDR3: TGCAGTGCTGTCAGACAGGGGCTGACAACTGAAGCTTTCTTT. Translation: CSAVRQGLTTEAFF.

In its sample, this clonotype is large (0.1 to 1%). This chain uses TRBV19 with TRBJ1-2; no reliable D call. The V gene lost 0 bases and the J gene lost 2 bases, with 7 bases spanning the gap. There are 14 residues in the CDR3. The V gene's germline CDR1 is LNHDA and CDR2 SQIVND (reference sequence). The CDR3: CASSIDYVNYGYTF. As DNA, the CDR3 is TGTGCCAGTAGTATAGATTACGTCAACTATGGCTACACCTTC.

Sample share makes this clonotype medium-sized (0.01 to 0.1%). The chain is built from TRBV7-2 and TRBJ2-1; 9 bases line up with TRBD2. The CDR3 totals 15 residues. With 2 bases clipped from V and 8 bases from J, the junction kept 7 bases outside the gene matches. Germline CDR1 SGHTA, CDR2 FQGNSA. This CDR3 is CASSLRRGGMDEQFF. The CDR3 nucleotides read TGTGCCAGCAGCTTAAGGCGGGGGGGCATGGATGAGCAGTTCTTC.

This chain links TRBV7-2 with TRBJ2-3, with D maybe TRBD2 (5 bases). CDR3 length equals 13 residues. V was trimmed by 5 bases and J by 4 bases, leaving 10 bases between them. Per germline, CDR1 SGHTA and CDR2 FQGNSA. The CDR3 nucleotides read TGTGCCAGCAGCCCGGGGTGGGCAGATACGCAGTATTTT. Translated: CASSPGWADTQYF. Based on the CDR3 plus reference TRBV7-2 and TRBJ2-3, the full variable domain is GAGVSQSPSNKVTEKGKDVELRCDPISGHTALYWYRQSLGQGLEFLIYFQGNSAPDKSGLPSDRFSAERTGGSVSTLTIQRTQQEDSAVYLCASSPGWADTQYFGPGTRLTVL.

In this sample, this clonotype is large. V usage is TRBV20-1 and J usage is TRBJ2-1; 9 nucleotides match TRBD1. The CDR3 sequence is 14 residues long. V lost 5 bases, J lost 7 bases, and 9 bases stayed unmatched. Germline CDR1 is DFQATT and CDR2 is SNEGSKA (reference sequence). The DNA for the CDR3 is TGCAGTGCTCCCATGCCGGACAGGGGAAATGAGCAGTTCTTC. It specifies CSAPMPDRGNEQFF.

This clonotype is labeled as large. The chain is built from TRBV5-1 and TRBJ1-5, with D possibly TRBD1 on 6 matching bases. The germline V gene encodes CDR1 SGHRS and CDR2 YFSETQ. V lost 4 bases and J lost 7, with 12 bases in between. This CDR3 spans 13 amino acids. CDR3 loop: CASSIGTRQPQHF. Here the CDR3 DNA reads TGCGCCAGCAGCATCGGGACAAGACAGCCCCAGCATTTT.

This clonotype was seen repeatedly, ten times or more. The chain has TRBV20-1 and TRBJ1-1; TRBD1 matches at 8 bases. The CDR3 runs 16 residues. V shed 3 bases, J shed 1 base, and the junction held 10 bases outside the gene matches. The germline gives CDR1 DFQATT, CDR2 SNEGSKA (reference sequence). CDR3 amino acids: CSARKGGTGGNTEAFF. In DNA form, the CDR3 reads TGCAGTGCTAGGAAGGGAGGAACAGGGGGGAACACTGAAGCTTTCTTT.

This clonotype is labeled as medium-sized. This chain links TRBV12-3 or TRBV12-4 with TRBJ2-2; D ambiguous. There are 14 residues in the CDR3. Trimming pared 5 bases from V and 1 base from J, leaving 8 bases between. The CDR3 DNA follows: TGTGCCAGCAGTCCGCCCAAGAACACCGGGGAGCTGTTTTTT. Protein sequence: CASSPPKNTGELFF.

To note about this clonotype: A read error may produce the germline difference seen at one junction end. The J gene is TRBJ1-1, the V gene TRBV20-1; 8 nucleotides line up with TRBD1. The CDR3 is made up of 16 amino acids. Germline V lookup: CDR1 DFQATT, CDR2 SNEGSKA (reference sequence). CDR3 sequence: CSARKGGTGGNTGAFF. The CDR3 DNA reads TGCAGTGCTAGGAAGGGAGGAACAGGGGGGAACACTGGAGCTTTCTTT.

This clonotype qualifies as medium-sized. This rearrangement joins TRBV24-1 to TRBJ2-7, with D perhaps given as TRBD1 or TRBD2 (5 bases each). Trimming removed 5 bases at V and 1 base at J, with 17 bases between. The CDR3 sequence is 16 residues long. Germline CDR1 KGHDR, CDR2 SFDVKD. The CDR3 coding sequence is TGTGCCACCAGTGGAACGGGACCGATCGATTCCTACGAGCAGTACTTC. Translated: CATSGTGPIDSYEQYF.

This clonotype has only a few counts. V usage is TRBV6-2 or TRBV6-3 and J usage is TRBJ2-5, with D maybe TRBD2 (6 bases). The germline CDR1 and CDR2 sequences are MNHEY and SVGEGT. V lost 8 bases to trimming and J lost 4 bases, with 20 bases between them. The CDR3 loop spans 15 amino acids. This CDR3 is CASLHAGLVGETQYF. The CDR3 nucleotides read TGTGCCAGCCTCCACGCGGGGCTAGTAGGAGAGACCCAGTACTTC.

By share, this clonotype ranks as medium-sized. This rearrangement joins TRBV28 to TRBJ1-1; D is uncertain. CDR3 length: 12 residues. Germline V lookup: CDR1 MDHEN, CDR2 SYDVKM. Trimming stripped 3 bases from V and 4 bases from J, with 6 bases between. Here the CDR3 reads CASSLVGTEAFF. The DNA for the CDR3 is TGTGCCAGCAGTTTGGTGGGCACTGAAGCTTTCTTT.

By sample share, this clonotype is large (0.1 to 1%). The rearrangement uses TRBV28 and TRBJ1-1; D possibly corresponds to TRBD1 (5 bases). CDR3 length: 15 amino acids. Trimming left V 7 bases short and J 0 bases short, with 15 bases between. From germline, CDR1 is MDHEN and CDR2 SYDVKM. DNA for the CDR3: TGTGCCAGCACCAATTACCCAGGGCTGAACACTGAAGCTTTCTTT. Translating gives CASTNYPGLNTEAFF.

This clonotype counts as medium-sized. The V call is TRBV6-5, the J call TRBJ2-3, with 9 bases identical to TRBD1. V gave up 4 bases and J gave up 6 bases; unmatched junction bases: 14. CDR1 is MNHEY and CDR2 is SVGAGI in the germline V gene. This CDR3 is 17 amino acids long. The CDR3 sequence is CASSWGGQGSFMDTQYF. The DNA for the CDR3 is TGTGCCAGCAGTTGGGGGGGACAGGGATCTTTCATGGATACGCAGTATTTT.

This clonotype counts as medium-sized. The chain recombines TRBV4-2 with TRBJ2-1, with 7 bases matching TRBD2. The ends lost 1 base at V and 5 bases at J; junction bases unmatched: 17. The CDR3 loop spans 19 amino acids. CDR1 is LGHNA and CDR2 is YNFKEQ in the germline V gene. The CDR3 DNA reads TGTGCCAGCAGCCAAGGCACGGGACTACCCAACCCGAGGGACAATGAGCAGTTCTTC. Its protein product is CASSQGTGLPNPRDNEQFF.